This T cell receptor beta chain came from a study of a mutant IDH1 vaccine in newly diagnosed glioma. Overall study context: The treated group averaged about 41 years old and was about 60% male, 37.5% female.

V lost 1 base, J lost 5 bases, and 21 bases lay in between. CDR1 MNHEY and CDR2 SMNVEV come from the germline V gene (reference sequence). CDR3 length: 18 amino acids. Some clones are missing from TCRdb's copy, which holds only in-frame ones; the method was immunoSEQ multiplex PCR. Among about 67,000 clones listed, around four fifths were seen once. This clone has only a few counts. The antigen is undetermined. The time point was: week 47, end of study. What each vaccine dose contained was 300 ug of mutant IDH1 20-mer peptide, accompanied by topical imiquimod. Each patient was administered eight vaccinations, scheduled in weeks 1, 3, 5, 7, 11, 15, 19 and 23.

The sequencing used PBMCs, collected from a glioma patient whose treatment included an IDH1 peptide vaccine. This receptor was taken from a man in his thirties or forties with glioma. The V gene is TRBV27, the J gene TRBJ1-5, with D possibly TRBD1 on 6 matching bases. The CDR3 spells CASSLLGQLGLRHQPQHF. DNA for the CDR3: TGTGCCAGCAGTTTATTGGGACAATTGGGCCTTAGACATCAGCCCCAGCATTTT.